These 9 T cell receptor beta chains share one sample of origin, sequenced in a study of shared clonotypes between healthy human individuals. The method was immunoSEQ multiplex PCR; TCRdb's version includes in-frame clones alone and lacks a portion of them. Among about 470,000 clones listed, about 76% were seen once. Sequencing input: PBMCs. The receptors here all came from a woman in her 40s in good health. Some clones in this sample may be carry-over from other donors' samples.

This clone is a singleton in its sample. The chain recombines TRBV19 with TRBJ2-7, with 8 bases aligning to TRBD1. Germline V lookup: CDR1 LNHDA, CDR2 SQIVND (reference sequence). The V segment lost 9 bases and the J segment 3 bases; nucleotides outside the gene matches: 4. CDR3 length: 12 amino acids. CDR3 DNA sequence: TGTGCCAGCGGACAGGGCAGCTACGAGCAGTACTTC. Protein product: CASGQGSYEQYF.

The chain carries TRBV30 and TRBJ1-2; tentatively, D is TRBD1 (6 bases). Trimming removed 3 bases from V and 7 bases from J, with 18 bases in between. This CDR3 comprises 14 residues. The germline V gene encodes CDR1 GTSNPN and CDR2 SVGIG (reference sequence). CDR3 DNA: TGTGCCTGGAGCCTGGGGGCGGTCGGGGGTGGCTACACCTTC. Translated: CAWSLGAVGGGYTF.

This sequence joins TRBV27 and TRBJ2-7; D remains ambiguous. Per the germline V gene, CDR1 is MNHEY and CDR2 is SMNVEV (reference sequence). V was clipped by 3 bases and J by 3 bases, with 9 bases between them. The CDR3 contains 13 residues. CDR3 amino acids: CASSFSRNYEQYF. DNA of the CDR3: TGTGCCAGCAGTTTCAGTCGGAACTACGAGCAGTACTTC.

The rearrangement links TRBV5-4 to TRBJ2-3; TRBD2 matches 9 bases. The germline gives CDR1 SGHNT, CDR2 YYREEE (reference sequence). V lost 3 bases, J lost 2 bases, and 4 bases stayed unmatched. The CDR3 loop spans 15 amino acids. CDR3 nucleotides: TGTGCCAGCAGCTCCCTAGCGGGATTCACAGATACGCAGTATTTT. Translated, it gives CASSSLAGFTDTQYF.

The genes are TRBV2 and TRBJ2-3; the match to TRBD2 covers 16 bases. The V gene's germline CDR1 is SNHLY and CDR2 FYNNEI. Trimming removed 2 bases from V and 6 bases from J; junction bases left unmatched: 5. This CDR3 contains 17 residues. CDR3: CASSELGLAGGSDTQYF. In DNA, the CDR3 is TGTGCCAGCAGTGAATTGGGACTAGCGGGAGGGTCTGATACGCAGTATTTT.

The genes are TRBV28 and TRBJ2-5; perhaps TRBD2 as D (7 bases). The CDR3 is made up of 13 amino acids. Germline CDR1 and CDR2: MDHEN and SYDVKM. The V end was cut by 6 bases, the J end by 5 bases, with 13 bases between. CDR3 coding DNA: TGTGCCAGCAGAGAGGGGGGGGAGGAGACCCAGTACTTC. Translated: CASREGGEETQYF.

This rearrangement joins TRBV2 to TRBJ2-1, with 12 nucleotides matching TRBD2. The V segment lost 3 bases and the J segment 10 bases; nucleotides outside the gene matches: 7. This CDR3 is built from 15 residues. The germline V gene has CDR1 SNHLY and CDR2 FYNNEI. For the CDR3, the DNA is TGTGCCAGCAGTGAGGGACTAGCGGGTGGATGGGAGCAGTTCTTC. Residues: CASSEGLAGGWEQFF.

The chain combines TRBV27 with TRBJ1-2, with 8 nucleotides matching TRBD1. After removal of 3 bases from V and 3 bases from J, the junction contained 0 bases not matched to a gene. The CDR3 sequence is 13 residues long. Germline V lookup: CDR1 MNHEY, CDR2 SMNVEV (reference sequence). The CDR3 bases are TGTGCCAGCAGTTTGGACAGGGACTATGGCTACACCTTC. Encoded protein: CASSLDRDYGYTF.

The table lists this clone with a count of one. This sequence joins TRBV10-3 and TRBJ2-7; 12 positions agree with TRBD2. Germline CDR1 reads ENHRY; CDR2 reads SYGVKD. The CDR3 loop spans 15 amino acids. The V gene end was trimmed by 10 bases and the J gene end by 1 base; junction bases not matched to a gene: 8. The CDR3 protein is CATLKGLAGSYEQYF. The CDR3 region has the DNA TGTGCCACACTAAAAGGACTAGCGGGGTCCTACGAGCAGTACTTC.